Reported below is one T cell receptor (beta chain). The antigen remains undetermined. The data were taken from a study of monozygotic twins with inflammatory bowel disease. Regarding the study as a whole: Among twins, concordant and discordant pairs did not differ in repertoire similarity, possibly from limited power. Relative to healthy twins, IBD patients had fewer clonotypes in common with others, a gap that was especially apparent with disease activity.

This CDR3 region has 15 residues. Per the germline V gene, CDR1 is SGHRS and CDR2 is YFSETQ. Two nested PCRs, run for approximately 17 and 9 cycles, were applied to TCRalpha and TCRbeta cDNA. TCRdb reanalyzed the 5' RACE reads and collapses them to one entry per CDR3 protein, without DNA. The table for this sample gives some 160,000 distinct CDR3 sequences. The sequenced material came from blood. This receptor was identified in a human donor with ulcerative colitis or Crohn's disease, or a healthy co-twin of an affected twin (not recorded which). This rearrangement joins TRBV5-1 to TRBJ1-5; without DNA, the TCRdb call of TRBD1 cannot be checked. CDR3 loop: CASSLQGAQGQPQHF.